Below, one T cell receptor beta chain is given with its context. Its antigen remains unidentified. The sample comes from a study of T-cell memory formation after mild COVID-19. Study as a whole: TCR clustering was largely donor specific.

Study conclusions and caveats: Day 37-peaking second-wave clones had unconfirmed SARS-CoV-2 specificity.

TCRdb called the 5' RACE reads again in MiXCR, with one record for every CDR3 protein. The sample lists approximately 450,000 distinct CDR3 sequences, roughly 20% occurring once. The CDR3 is 17 amino acids. Germline values: CDR1 KGHSH, CDR2 LQKENI. V was cut by 5 bases and J by 0 bases, with 16 bases left in between. This rearrangement joins TRBV18 to TRBJ2-2, with D perhaps TRBD1 (6 bases). The source material was PBMCs or a T cell subset sorted from them (not recorded which). The TCR sequence derives from an adult woman who had mild COVID-19 (a few samples of this study predate the infection). Cell type and time point are not known. DNA for the CDR3: TGTGCCAGCTCAAAGCGTGCCGGGACAACGAACACCGGGGAGCTGTTTTTT. Protein product: CASSKRAGTTNTGELFF.